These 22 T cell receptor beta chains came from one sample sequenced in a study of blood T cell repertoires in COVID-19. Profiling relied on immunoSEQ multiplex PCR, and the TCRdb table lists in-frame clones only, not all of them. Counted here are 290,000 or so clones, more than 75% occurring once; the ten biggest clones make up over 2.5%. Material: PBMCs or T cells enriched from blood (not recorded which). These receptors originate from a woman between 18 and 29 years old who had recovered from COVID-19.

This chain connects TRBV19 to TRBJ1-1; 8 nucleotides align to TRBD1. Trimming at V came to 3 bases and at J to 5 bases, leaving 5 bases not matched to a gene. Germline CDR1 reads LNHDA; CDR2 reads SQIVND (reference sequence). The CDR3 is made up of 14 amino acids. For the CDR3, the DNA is TGTGCCAGTAGTATCCGGGACAGGAGGACTGAAGCTTTCTTT. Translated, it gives CASSIRDRRTEAFF.

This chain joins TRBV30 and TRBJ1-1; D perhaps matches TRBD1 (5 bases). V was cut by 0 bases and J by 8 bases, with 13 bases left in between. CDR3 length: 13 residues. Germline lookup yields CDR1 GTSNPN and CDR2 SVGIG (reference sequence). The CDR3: CAWSVQSQGEAFF. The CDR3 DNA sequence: TGTGCCTGGAGTGTACAATCGCAGGGCGAAGCTTTCTTT. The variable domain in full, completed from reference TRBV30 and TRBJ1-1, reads SQTIHQWPATLVQPVGSPLSLECTVEGTSNPNLYWYRQAAGRGLQLLFYSVGIGQISSEVPQNLSASRPQDRQFILSSKKLLLSDSGFYLCAWSVQSQGEAFFGQGTRLTVV.

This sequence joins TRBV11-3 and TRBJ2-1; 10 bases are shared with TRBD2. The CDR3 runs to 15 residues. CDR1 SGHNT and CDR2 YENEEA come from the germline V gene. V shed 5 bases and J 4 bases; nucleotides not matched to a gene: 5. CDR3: CASSPSGGVYNEQFF. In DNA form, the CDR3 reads TGTGCCAGCAGCCCCAGCGGGGGGGTTTACAATGAGCAGTTCTTC.

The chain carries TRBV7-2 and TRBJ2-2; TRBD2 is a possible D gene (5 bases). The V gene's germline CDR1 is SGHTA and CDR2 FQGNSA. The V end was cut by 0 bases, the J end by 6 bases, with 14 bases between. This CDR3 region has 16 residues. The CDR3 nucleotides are TGTGCCAGCAGCTTAGCGATAGCCCCCGGGGCCGGGGAGCTGTTTTTT. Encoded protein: CASSLAIAPGAGELFF.

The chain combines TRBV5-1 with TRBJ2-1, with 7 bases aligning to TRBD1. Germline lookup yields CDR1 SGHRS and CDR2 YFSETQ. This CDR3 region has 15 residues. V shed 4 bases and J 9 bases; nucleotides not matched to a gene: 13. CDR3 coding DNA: TGCGCCAGCAGCAGATTACAGGGGTTTGAGTTTGAGCAGTTCTTC. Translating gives CASSRLQGFEFEQFF.

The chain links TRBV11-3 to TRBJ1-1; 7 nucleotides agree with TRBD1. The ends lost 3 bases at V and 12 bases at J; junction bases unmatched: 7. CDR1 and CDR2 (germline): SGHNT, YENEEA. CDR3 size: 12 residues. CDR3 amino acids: CASSFSDRVSFF. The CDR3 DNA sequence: TGTGCCAGCAGCTTCAGTGACAGGGTTTCTTTCTTT.

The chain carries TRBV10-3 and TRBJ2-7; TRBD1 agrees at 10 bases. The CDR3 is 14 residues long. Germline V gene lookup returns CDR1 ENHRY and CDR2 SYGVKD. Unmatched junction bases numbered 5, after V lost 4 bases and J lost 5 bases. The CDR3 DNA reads TGTGCCATCAGTGGTCGGGACAGGGGCCACGAGCAGTACTTC. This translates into CAISGRDRGHEQYF.

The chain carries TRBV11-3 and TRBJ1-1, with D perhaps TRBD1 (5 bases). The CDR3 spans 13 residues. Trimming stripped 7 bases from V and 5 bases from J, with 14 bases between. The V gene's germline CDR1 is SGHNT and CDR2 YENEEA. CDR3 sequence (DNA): TGTGCCAGCAAGGAACAGGTGAGGACTGAAGCTTTCTTT. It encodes CASKEQVRTEAFF.

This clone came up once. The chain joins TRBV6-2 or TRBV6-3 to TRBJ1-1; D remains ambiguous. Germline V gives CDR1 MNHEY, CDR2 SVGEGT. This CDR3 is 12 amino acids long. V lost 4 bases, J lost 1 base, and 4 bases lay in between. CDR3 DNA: TGTGCCAGCAGTTCACAGAACACTGAAGCTTTCTTT. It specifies CASSSQNTEAFF.

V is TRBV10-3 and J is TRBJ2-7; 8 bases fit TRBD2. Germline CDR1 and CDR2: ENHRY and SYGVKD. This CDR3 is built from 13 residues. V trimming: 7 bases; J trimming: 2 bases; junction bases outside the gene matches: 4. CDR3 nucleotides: TGTGCCATCATGCGGGAGGAAACCTACGAGCAGTACTTC. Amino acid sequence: CAIMREETYEQYF.

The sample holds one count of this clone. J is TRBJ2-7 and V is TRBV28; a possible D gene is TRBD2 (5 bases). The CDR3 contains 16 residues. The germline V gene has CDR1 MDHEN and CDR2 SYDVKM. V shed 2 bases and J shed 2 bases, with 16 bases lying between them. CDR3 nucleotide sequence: TGTGCCAGCAGTTTACCATCGGGTAGCGAAACCTACGAGCAGTACTTC. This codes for CASSLPSGSETYEQYF.

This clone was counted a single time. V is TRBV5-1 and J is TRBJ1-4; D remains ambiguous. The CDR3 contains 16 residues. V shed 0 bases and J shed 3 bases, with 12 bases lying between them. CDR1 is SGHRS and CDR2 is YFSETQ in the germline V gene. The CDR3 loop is CASSLAARVSNEKLFF. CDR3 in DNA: TGCGCCAGCAGCTTGGCCGCTCGGGTATCTAATGAAAAACTGTTTTTT.

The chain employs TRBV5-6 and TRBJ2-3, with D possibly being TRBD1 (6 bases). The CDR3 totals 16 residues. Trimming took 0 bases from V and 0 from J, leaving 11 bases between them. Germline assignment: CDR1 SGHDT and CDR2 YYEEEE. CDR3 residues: CASSLAGTRSTDTQYF. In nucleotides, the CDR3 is TGTGCCAGCAGCTTGGCCGGGACACGTAGCACAGATACGCAGTATTTT.

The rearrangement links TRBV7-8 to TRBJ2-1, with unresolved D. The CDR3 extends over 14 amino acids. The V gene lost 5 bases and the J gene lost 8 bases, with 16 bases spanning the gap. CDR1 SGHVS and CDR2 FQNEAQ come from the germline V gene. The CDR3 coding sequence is TGTGCCAGCAGCAAAAGGTCTAGTTCCGATGAGCAGTTCTTC. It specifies CASSKRSSSDEQFF.

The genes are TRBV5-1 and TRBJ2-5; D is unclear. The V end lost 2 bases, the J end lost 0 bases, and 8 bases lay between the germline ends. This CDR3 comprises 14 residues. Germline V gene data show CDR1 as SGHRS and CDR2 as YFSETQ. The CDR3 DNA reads TGCGCCAGCAGCTTACAGAAAGACCAAGAGACCCAGTACTTC. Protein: CASSLQKDQETQYF.

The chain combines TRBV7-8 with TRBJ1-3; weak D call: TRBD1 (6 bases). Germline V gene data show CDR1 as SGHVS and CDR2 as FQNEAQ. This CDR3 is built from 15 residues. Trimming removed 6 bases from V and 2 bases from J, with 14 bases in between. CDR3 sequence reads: CASSLGAGPGNTIYF. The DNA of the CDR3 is TGTGCCAGCAGTCTGGGGGCAGGGCCTGGAAACACCATATATTTT.

This CDR3 is CASRPRQGGNQPQHF. The CDR3 DNA is TGTGCAAGTCGCCCCCGACAGGGAGGCAATCAGCCCCAGCATTTT. This chain connects TRBV12-2 to TRBJ1-5; no check of the table's D call, TRBD1, against the DNA was made. TRBV12-2 is deemed a pseudogene. The CDR3 totals 15 residues.

CDR3 DNA sequence: TGTGCCAGCTCACCAGTACAGGGAAGGTCACCCCTCCACTTT. Its protein is CASSPVQGRSPLHF. The chain has TRBV18 and TRBJ1-6; tentatively, D is TRBD1 (6 bases). The V end lost 2 bases, the J end lost 10 bases, and 12 bases lay between the germline ends. CDR1 and CDR2 from the germline V gene are KGHSH and LQKENI. The CDR3 spans 14 residues. Full variable domain (outside the CDR3, taken from reference TRBV18 and TRBJ1-6): NAGVMQNPRHLVRRRGQEARLRCSPMKGHSHVYWYRQLPEEGLKFMVYLQKENIIDESGMPKERFSAEFPKEGPSILRIQQVVRGDSAAYFCASSPVQGRSPLHFGNGTRLTVT.

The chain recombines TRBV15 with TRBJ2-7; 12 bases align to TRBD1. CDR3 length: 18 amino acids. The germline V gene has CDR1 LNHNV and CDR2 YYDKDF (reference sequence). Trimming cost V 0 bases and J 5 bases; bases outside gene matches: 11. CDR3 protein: CATSRDKYSGTGGNEQYF. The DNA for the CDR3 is TGTGCCACCAGCAGAGATAAATATTCCGGGACAGGGGGCAACGAGCAGTACTTC.

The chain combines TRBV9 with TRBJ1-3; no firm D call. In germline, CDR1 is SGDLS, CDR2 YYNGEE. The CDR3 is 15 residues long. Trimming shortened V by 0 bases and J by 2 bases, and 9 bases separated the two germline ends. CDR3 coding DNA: TGTGCCAGCAGCGTAGAGACGGGAACTGGAAACACCATATATTTT. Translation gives CASSVETGTGNTIYF.

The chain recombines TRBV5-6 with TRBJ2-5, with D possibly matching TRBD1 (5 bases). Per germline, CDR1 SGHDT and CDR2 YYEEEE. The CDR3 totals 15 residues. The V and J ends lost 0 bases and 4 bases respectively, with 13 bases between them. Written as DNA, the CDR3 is TGTGCCAGCAGCTTGGGCAGGGCGGTGGCAGAGACCCAGTACTTC. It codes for CASSLGRAVAETQYF.

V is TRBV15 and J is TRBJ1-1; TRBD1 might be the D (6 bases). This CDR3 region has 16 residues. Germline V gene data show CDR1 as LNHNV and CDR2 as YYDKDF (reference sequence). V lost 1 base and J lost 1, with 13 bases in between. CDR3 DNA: TGTGCCACCAGCAGAGGCGCAGGGGCGGGGAACACTGAAGCTTTCTTT. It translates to CATSRGAGAGNTEAFF. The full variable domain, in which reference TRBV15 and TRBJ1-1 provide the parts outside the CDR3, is DAMVIQNPRYQVTQFGKPVTLSCSQTLNHNVMYWYQQKSSQAPKLLFHYYDKDFNNEADTPDNFQSRRPNTSFCFLDIRSPGLGDTAMYLCATSRGAGAGNTEAFFGQGTRLTVV.